The 21 T cell receptor beta chains given below trace back to one sample, sequenced in a study of shared clonotypes between healthy human individuals. CD45RO-negative, CCR7-selected cells formed the naive CD8 fraction, which excluded terminally differentiated effector memory CD45RA+ cells. Clones were read by immunoSEQ multiplex PCR, and TCRdb kept only the in-frame ones, dropping some. The table lists about 2 million clones, less than 95% of them singletons, with around 1.1% in the top ten. The specimen sequenced was naive CD8+ T cells sorted from blood. All receptors derive from a man aged 18-30 years in good health.

V is TRBV29-1 and J is TRBJ2-7; 10 bases line up with TRBD2. The CDR3 is made up of 13 amino acids. Losses at the gene ends were 7 bases for V and 6 bases for J; bases not matched to a gene: 9. Germline V lookup: CDR1 SQVTM, CDR2 ANQGSEA. The CDR3: CSAEGLAKGEQYF. CDR3 in DNA: TGCAGCGCTGAGGGACTAGCGAAGGGCGAGCAGTACTTC.

The V and J genes are TRBV29-1 and TRBJ1-1; D is possibly TRBD1 (5 bases). The CDR3 covers 13 residues. The germline V gene encodes CDR1 SQVTM and CDR2 ANQGSEA. V was cut by 7 bases and J by 0 bases, with 12 bases left in between. CDR3 sequence (DNA): TGCAGCGCTAAACAGGCGTTGAACACTGAAGCTTTCTTT. Its protein product is CSAKQALNTEAFF.

This chain links TRBV4-1 with TRBJ1-1; unclear D gene. V was clipped by 4 bases and J by 2 bases, with 14 bases between them. This CDR3 is built from 15 residues. Germline lookup yields CDR1 MGHRA and CDR2 YSYEKL. CDR3 residues: CASSPKPLSNTEAFF. The CDR3 DNA is TGCGCCAGCAGCCCGAAGCCCCTCAGTAACACTGAAGCTTTCTTT.

The chain combines TRBV4-1 with TRBJ2-1; 7 bases map to TRBD2. Germline loops: CDR1 MGHRA, CDR2 YSYEKL. V trimming: 3 bases; J trimming: 4 bases; junction bases outside the gene matches: 3. The CDR3 sequence is 14 residues long. The CDR3 region has the DNA TGCGCCAGCAGCCAGCGGGAGTCTTACAATGAGCAGTTCTTC. Amino acids: CASSQRESYNEQFF.

The V call is TRBV4-3, the J call TRBJ2-7; D gene unclear. The germline V and J ends were trimmed by 0 bases and 6 bases, with 9 bases remaining between them. Germline V gene sequence: CDR1 LGHNA, CDR2 YSLEER. This CDR3 contains 13 residues. Here the CDR3 reads CASSQDPLLEQYF. CDR3 in DNA: TGCGCCAGCAGCCAAGACCCCTTACTCGAGCAGTACTTC.

The chain joins TRBV27 to TRBJ2-7, with 8 bases fitting TRBD1. The CDR3 runs 16 residues. Per the germline V gene, CDR1 is MNHEY and CDR2 is SMNVEV (reference sequence). The V and J ends lost 4 bases and 4 bases, in that order; junction bases with no gene match: 12. CDR3 DNA: TGTGCCAGCAGTTGGGTTTCCGGGACAGGACCTTACGAGCAGTACTTC. As protein: CASSWVSGTGPYEQYF.

The V gene is TRBV6-1, the J gene TRBJ2-7; D may correspond to TRBD1 or TRBD2 (5 bases each). This CDR3 spans 14 amino acids. Per the germline V gene, CDR1 is MNHNS and CDR2 is SASEGT. Between the trimmed V and J ends, which lost 4 bases and 1 base, there was a span of 11 bases. This chain's CDR3 is CASSGSGGSYEQYF. The CDR3 nucleotides are TGTGCCAGCAGTGGGTCTGGGGGTTCCTACGAGCAGTACTTC.

About this clone itself: This CDR3 is also generated by other DNA sequences in the sample. V is TRBV27 and J is TRBJ2-2; unclear D gene. Germline V gene sequence: CDR1 MNHEY, CDR2 SMNVEV (reference sequence). Trimming stripped 2 bases from V and 6 bases from J, with 4 bases between. This CDR3 is built from 12 residues. CDR3 coding DNA: TGTGCCAGCAGTTTAAGTGCCGGGGAGCTGTTTTTT. Its translation is CASSLSAGELFF.

The chain carries TRBV4-1 and TRBJ2-1, with 9 bases identical to TRBD2. The J segment lost 5 bases and the V segment lost 0 bases, leaving 11 bases of the junction unmatched. The CDR3 has 18 residues. Germline loops: CDR1 MGHRA, CDR2 YSYEKL. CDR3 coding DNA: TGCGCCAGCAGCCAAGATGCGGGGAGCGGGGGGCACAACAATGAGCAGTTCTTC. It yields the protein CASSQDAGSGGHNNEQFF.

V gene TRBV13 combines with J gene TRBJ2-7, with TRBD2 matching 7 bases. This CDR3 contains 14 residues. In germline, CDR1 is PRHDT, CDR2 FYEKMQ (reference sequence). V was clipped by 3 bases and J by 6 bases; unmatched bases: 8. This CDR3 is CASSLVHSGGEQYF. The DNA of the CDR3 is TGTGCCAGCAGCTTGGTACATTCGGGAGGCGAGCAGTACTTC. Looking up the rest from reference TRBV13 and TRBJ2-7 gives the full variable domain: AAGVIQSPRHLIKEKRETATLKCYPIPRHDTVYWYQQGPGQDPQFLISFYEKMQSDKGSIPDRFSAQQFSDYHSELNMSSLELGDSALYFCASSLVHSGGEQYFGPGTRLTVT.

The count of this clone is one. The rearrangement uses TRBV30 and TRBJ2-5, with D unresolved. The V and J ends lost 2 bases and 5 bases respectively, with 9 bases between them. The CDR3 length is 12 residues. CDR1 is GTSNPN and CDR2 is SVGIG in the germline V gene (reference sequence). The CDR3, as DNA: TGTGCCTGGAGTATTACCGGCGAGACCCAGTACTTC. It is translated as CAWSITGETQYF.

The V gene is TRBV13, the J gene TRBJ2-1; 10 positions agree with TRBD1. This CDR3 region has 15 residues. The V gene's germline CDR1 is PRHDT and CDR2 FYEKMQ (reference sequence). V trimming: 5 bases; J trimming: 4 bases; junction bases outside the gene matches: 5. CDR3 loop: CASSLRTGGYNEQFF. The DNA of the CDR3 is TGTGCCAGCAGCCTCCGGACAGGGGGGTACAATGAGCAGTTCTTC.

V gene TRBV5-6 combines with J gene TRBJ2-7; the D gene could be TRBD1 or TRBD2 (5 bases each). There are 18 residues in the CDR3. V dropped 0 bases and J dropped 2 bases, with 21 bases sitting between them. Germline-derived CDR1 and CDR2 are SGHDT and YYEEEE. CDR3: CASSLVAVGGHLTYEQYF. The CDR3 DNA reads as TGTGCCAGCAGCTTGGTGGCCGTTGGGGGTCACCTAACCTACGAGCAGTACTTC.

V and J are TRBV7-8 and TRBJ2-7, with D hard to call. Trimming cost V 6 bases and J 5 bases, with 11 bases left between them. This CDR3 spans 12 amino acids. Looked up from germline, CDR1 is SGHVS and CDR2 is FQNEAQ. CDR3 protein: CASRDLDHEQYF. The DNA of the CDR3 is TGTGCCAGCAGAGACCTGGACCACGAGCAGTACTTC.

In its sample, this clone was seen once. V gene TRBV6-6 combines with J gene TRBJ1-4; the D gene is possibly TRBD1 (6 bases). CDR1 is MNHNY, CDR2 SVGAGI, per germline (reference sequence). V lost 6 bases to trimming and J lost 5 bases, with 13 bases between them. This CDR3 has 14 residues. The CDR3 loop reads CASSSMGGNEKLFF. As DNA, the CDR3 is TGTGCCAGCAGCTCGATGGGGGGCAATGAAAAACTGTTTTTT.

This rearrangement joins TRBV19 to TRBJ1-3; D uncertain. Germline CDR1 is LNHDA and CDR2 is SQIVND (reference sequence). Between the trimmed V and J ends, which lost 8 bases and 0 bases, there was a span of 11 bases. The CDR3 has 14 residues. The CDR3: CASRTSSSGNTIYF. CDR3 DNA: TGTGCCAGTCGCACAAGCTCCTCTGGAAACACCATATATTTT.

This CDR3 is CASSQLSQGNYGYTF. CDR3 in DNA: TGCGCCAGCAGCCAATTATCTCAGGGGAACTATGGCTACACCTTC. V is TRBV4-1 and J is TRBJ1-2; D might be TRBD1 (6 bases). Germline V gives CDR1 MGHRA, CDR2 YSYEKL. V was clipped by 2 bases and J by 2 bases, with 12 bases between them. The CDR3 has 15 amino acids.

This clone appeared once. The gene calls are TRBV6-1 and TRBJ1-6; 8 bases align to TRBD1. This CDR3 has 13 residues. Germline trimming cut 7 bases from V and 9 bases from J; bases unmatched to any gene: 5. Germline loops: CDR1 MNHNS, CDR2 SASEGT. The chain's CDR3 is CASTDRGVSPLHF. The CDR3 nucleotides read TGTGCCAGCACCGACAGGGGCGTTTCACCCCTCCACTTT.

This clone was recorded only once. The chain has TRBV5-1 and TRBJ2-7; 9 positions agree with TRBD1. The CDR3 has 15 residues. V dropped 3 bases and J dropped 2; count of bases not matched to a gene: 6. Germline V CDR1 and CDR2: SGHRS, YFSETQ. For the CDR3, the DNA is TGCGCCAGCAGCTCCGACAGGGGGGTTACCTACGAGCAGTACTTC. It yields the protein CASSSDRGVTYEQYF.

The rearrangement links TRBV2 to TRBJ2-5; the match to TRBD2 covers 12 bases. The junction had 13 bases not matched to a gene; V was cut back by 6 bases and J by 5 bases. Germline CDR1 reads SNHLY; CDR2 reads FYNNEI. This CDR3 comprises 17 residues. The CDR3 sequence: CASRESGLAGPRETQYF. Here the CDR3 DNA reads TGTGCCAGCAGAGAGTCCGGACTAGCGGGACCCAGGGAGACCCAGTACTTC.

The J gene is TRBJ1-5, the V gene TRBV2; possibly TRBD1 for D (5 bases). This CDR3 region has 15 residues. Germline-derived CDR1 and CDR2 are SNHLY and FYNNEI. With 1 base removed from V and 3 bases from J, the gap between germline ends came to 10 bases. The CDR3 DNA reads as TGTGCCAGCAGTGAAGAGGGGCGAGTCAATCAGCCCCAGCATTTT. Translation gives CASSEEGRVNQPQHF.